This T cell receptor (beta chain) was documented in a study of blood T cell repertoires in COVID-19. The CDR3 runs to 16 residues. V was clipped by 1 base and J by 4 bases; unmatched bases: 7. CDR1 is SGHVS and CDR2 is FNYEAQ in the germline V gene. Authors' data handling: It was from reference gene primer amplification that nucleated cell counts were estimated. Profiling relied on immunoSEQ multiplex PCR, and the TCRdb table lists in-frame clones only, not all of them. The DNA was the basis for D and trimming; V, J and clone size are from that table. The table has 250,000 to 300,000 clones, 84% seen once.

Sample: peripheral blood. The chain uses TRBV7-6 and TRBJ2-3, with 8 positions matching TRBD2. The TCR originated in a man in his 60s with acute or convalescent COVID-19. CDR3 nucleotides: TGTGCCAGCAGCTTAGTTGGCAGCGGGAGCTCAGATACGCAGTATTTT. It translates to CASSLVGSGSSDTQYF.